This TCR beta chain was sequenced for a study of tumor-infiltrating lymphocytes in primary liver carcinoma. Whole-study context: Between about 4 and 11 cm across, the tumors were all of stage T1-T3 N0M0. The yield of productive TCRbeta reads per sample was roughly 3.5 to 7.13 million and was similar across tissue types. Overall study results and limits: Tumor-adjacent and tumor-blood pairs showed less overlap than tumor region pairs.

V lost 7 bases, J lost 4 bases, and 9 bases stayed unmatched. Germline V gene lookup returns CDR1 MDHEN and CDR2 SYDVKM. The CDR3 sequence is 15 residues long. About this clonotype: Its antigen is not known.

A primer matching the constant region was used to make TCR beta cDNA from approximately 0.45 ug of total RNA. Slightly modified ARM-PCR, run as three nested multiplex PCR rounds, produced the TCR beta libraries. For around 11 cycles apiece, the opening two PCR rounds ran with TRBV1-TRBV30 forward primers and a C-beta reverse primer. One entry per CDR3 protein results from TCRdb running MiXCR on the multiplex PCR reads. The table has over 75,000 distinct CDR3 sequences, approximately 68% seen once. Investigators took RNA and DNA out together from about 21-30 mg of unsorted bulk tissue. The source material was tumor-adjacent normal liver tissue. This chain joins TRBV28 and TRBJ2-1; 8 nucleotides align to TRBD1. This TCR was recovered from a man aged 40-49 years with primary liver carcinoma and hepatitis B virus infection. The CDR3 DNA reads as TGTGCCAGCACCCCTAGGACAGGGACTTACAATGAGCAGTTCTTC. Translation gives CASTPRTGTYNEQFF.